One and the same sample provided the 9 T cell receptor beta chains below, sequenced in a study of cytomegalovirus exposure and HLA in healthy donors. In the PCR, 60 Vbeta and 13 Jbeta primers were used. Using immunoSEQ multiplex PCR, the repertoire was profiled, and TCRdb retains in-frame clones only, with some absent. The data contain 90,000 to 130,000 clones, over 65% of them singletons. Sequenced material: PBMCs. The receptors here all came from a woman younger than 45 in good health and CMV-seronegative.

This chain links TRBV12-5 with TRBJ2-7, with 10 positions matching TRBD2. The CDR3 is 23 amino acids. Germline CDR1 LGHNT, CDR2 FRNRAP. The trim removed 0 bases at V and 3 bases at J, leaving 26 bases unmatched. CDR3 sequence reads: CASGLVPKSLGLAGDPPRYEQYF. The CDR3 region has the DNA TGTGCTAGTGGTTTGGTACCAAAATCTCTGGGGCTAGCGGGGGACCCTCCACGCTACGAGCAGTACTTC.

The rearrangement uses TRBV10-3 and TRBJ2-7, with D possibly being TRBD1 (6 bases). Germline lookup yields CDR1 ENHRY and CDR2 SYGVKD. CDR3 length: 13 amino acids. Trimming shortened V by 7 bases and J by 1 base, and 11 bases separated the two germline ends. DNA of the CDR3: TGTGCCATCATGCAACAGGGATCCTACGAGCAGTACTTC. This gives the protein CAIMQQGSYEQYF.

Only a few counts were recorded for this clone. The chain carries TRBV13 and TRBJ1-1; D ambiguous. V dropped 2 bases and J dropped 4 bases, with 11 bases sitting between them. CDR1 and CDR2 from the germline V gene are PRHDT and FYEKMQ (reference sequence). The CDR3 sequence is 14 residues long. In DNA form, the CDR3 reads TGTGCCAGCAGCTTACGATCGAGAAGCACTGAAGCTTTCTTT. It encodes CASSLRSRSTEAFF. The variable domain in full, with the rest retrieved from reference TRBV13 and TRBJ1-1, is AAGVIQSPRHLIKEKRETATLKCYPIPRHDTVYWYQQGPGQDPQFLISFYEKMQSDKGSIPDRFSAQQFSDYHSELNMSSLELGDSALYFCASSLRSRSTEAFFGQGTRLTVV.

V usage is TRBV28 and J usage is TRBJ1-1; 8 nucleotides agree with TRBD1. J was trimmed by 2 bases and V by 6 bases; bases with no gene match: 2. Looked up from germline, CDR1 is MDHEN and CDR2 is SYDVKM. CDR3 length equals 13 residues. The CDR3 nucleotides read TGTGCCAGCAGCAGGGGGCGAAACACTGAAGCTTTCTTT. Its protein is CASSRGRNTEAFF.

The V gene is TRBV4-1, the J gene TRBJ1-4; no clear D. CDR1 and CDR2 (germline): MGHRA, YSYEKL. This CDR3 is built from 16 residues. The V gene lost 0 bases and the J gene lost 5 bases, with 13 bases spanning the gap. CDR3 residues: CASSQDHTEPNEKLFF. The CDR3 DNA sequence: TGCGCCAGCAGCCAAGACCACACCGAACCCAATGAAAAACTGTTTTTT.

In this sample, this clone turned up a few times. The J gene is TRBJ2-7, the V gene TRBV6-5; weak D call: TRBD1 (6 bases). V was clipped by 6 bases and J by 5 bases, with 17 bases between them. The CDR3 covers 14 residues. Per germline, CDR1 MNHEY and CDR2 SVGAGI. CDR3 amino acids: CASRGTRSRDEQYF. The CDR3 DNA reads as TGTGCCAGCAGAGGGACACGGAGCCGGGACGAGCAGTACTTC.

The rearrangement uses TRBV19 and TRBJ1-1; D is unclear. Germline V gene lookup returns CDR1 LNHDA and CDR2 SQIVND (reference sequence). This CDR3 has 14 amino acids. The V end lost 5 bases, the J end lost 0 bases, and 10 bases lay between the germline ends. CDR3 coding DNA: TGTGCCAGTAGTGCCGCAGGCTTGAACACTGAAGCTTTCTTT. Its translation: CASSAAGLNTEAFF.

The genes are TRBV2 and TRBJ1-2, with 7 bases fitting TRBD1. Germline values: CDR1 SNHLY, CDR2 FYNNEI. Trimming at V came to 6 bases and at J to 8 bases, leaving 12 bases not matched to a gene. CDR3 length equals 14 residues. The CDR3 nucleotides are TGTGCCAGCAGGGAGGGACAGACTTACCAGGGCTACACCTTC. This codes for CASREGQTYQGYTF.

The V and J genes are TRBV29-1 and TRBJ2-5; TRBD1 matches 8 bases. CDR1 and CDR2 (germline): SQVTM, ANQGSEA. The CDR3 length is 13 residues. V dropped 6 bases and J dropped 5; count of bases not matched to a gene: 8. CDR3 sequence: CSVKDRVVETQYF. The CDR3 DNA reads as TGCAGCGTGAAGGACAGGGTAGTTGAGACCCAGTACTTC.